This T cell receptor (beta chain) appears in the sequencing data of a study of PD-1 blockade in mismatch repair-deficient tumors. Study in general: All were previously treated, progressing patients with approximately 11 mismatch repair-deficient cancer types. Study-level findings and limits: Tumor-resident clones, often undetectable pretreatment in blood, expanded then contracted after pembrolizumab.

With respect to this clone: Its antigen remains unknown.

Germline V gene lookup returns CDR1 SGHTA and CDR2 FQGNSA. V lost 1 base and J 3 bases, leaving 1 base between the germline ends. This CDR3 is 11 amino acids long. The protocol was immunoSEQ multiplex PCR, while the TCRdb copy is restricted to in-frame clones and leaves out a portion. The table shows around 110,000 clones, with about 83% occurring only once. Mismatch repair deficiency was confirmed in all patients, by PCR or immunohistochemistry. TCR sequencing covered three patients who responded to pembrolizumab. The sample consisted of peripheral blood, taken 60 weeks after starting pembrolizumab. This receptor was taken from an adult with mismatch repair-deficient cancer. The rearrangement links TRBV7-2 to TRBJ2-7; D call uncertain. The CDR3 sequence: CASSLVYEQYF. CDR3 bases: TGTGCCAGCAGCTTAGTCTACGAGCAGTACTTC.